The source of this TCR beta chain is a study of OX40 agonist ivuxolimab in advanced cancers. As for the study in general: Eligibility admitted prior anti-PD-1, anti-PD-L1 or anti-CTLA-4 therapy; roughly 39% had some. Partial responses were seen in three patients, one with hepatocellular carcinoma and two with cutaneous melanoma. Study-wide findings and caveats: Both blood CD4+ and CD8+ T cells showed clonal growth by week 6 at 0.1 to 3.0 mg/kg.

The data were produced by immunoSEQ multiplex PCR, yet TCRdb's version contains in-frame clones alone and is incomplete. The sample records tens of thousands of clones, approximately 85% being singletons. For this clone: Its antigen is unknown. Additional DNA sequences in this sample encode the identical CDR3.

The germline V gene has CDR1 SGHRS and CDR2 YFSETQ. The CDR3 consists of 13 residues. Trimming took off 1 base at V and 4 bases at J, with 8 bases between the two ends. The clonotype was recovered from an adult with an advanced solid tumor such as melanoma, head and neck, liver or kidney cancer. This rearrangement joins TRBV5-1 to TRBJ1-1; D perhaps matches TRBD1 (6 bases). The material sequenced was CD4+ or CD8+ T cells sorted from blood, taken in a trial of the OX40 agonist ivuxolimab. CDR3 nucleotide sequence: TGCGCCAGCAGCTTGAGAGGGGGCACTGAAGCTTTCTTT. It specifies CASSLRGGTEAFF.